Listed below are T cell receptor beta chains from one sample, sequenced in a study of long-term antiretroviral therapy in people with HIV. Clones were sequenced by immunoSEQ multiplex PCR, and TCRdb holds only the in-frame ones, with some missing. This sample has about 20,000 clones; approximately 88% occur once, and the top ten carry 7% to 9%. This sample comprised unsorted PBMCs, obtained 1.2 years after starting antiretroviral therapy. Receptor source: a woman aged 40 to 49 with HIV. The CDR3 runs from the conserved cysteine through the conserved F or W. Each record gives: V gene, clone size, CDR3 protein. Part of the rows lack a size; the others show once, few, many or a class for expanded clones.

v_call: TRBV28
clone_size: -
cdr3_aa: CASSDRYLTEAFF

v_call: TRBV25-1
clone_size: -
cdr3_aa: CASSVGTVGEKLFF

v_call: TRBV29-1
clone_size: -
cdr3_aa: CSVERDSRKETQYF

v_call: TRBV9
clone_size: -
cdr3_aa: CASSVAGKLPYNEQFF

v_call: TRBV19
clone_size: -
cdr3_aa: CASSPNPGQGGQPQHF

v_call: TRBV7-2
clone_size: -
cdr3_aa: CASSLADYNEQFF

v_call: TRBV5-1
clone_size: -
cdr3_aa: CASSPTSSYEQYF

v_call: TRBV12-5
clone_size: -
cdr3_aa: CASGLGTGLLYEQFF

v_call: TRBV9
clone_size: -
cdr3_aa: CASSVASSGDGSYEQYF

v_call: TRBV14
clone_size: -
cdr3_aa: CASSLLIAGGLGEQFF

v_call: TRBV18
clone_size: -
cdr3_aa: CASSPFQGTEAFF

v_call: TRBV9
clone_size: -
cdr3_aa: CASSRTGEGYNEQFF

v_call: TRBV29-1
clone_size: once
cdr3_aa: CSVPGLVEQGEQFF

v_call: TRBV27
clone_size: -
cdr3_aa: CASSLRFNQPQHF

v_call: TRBV15
clone_size: -
cdr3_aa: CATSRVLENNEQFF

v_call: TRBV7-8
clone_size: -
cdr3_aa: CASARQPSNEKLFF

v_call: TRBV4-2
clone_size: -
cdr3_aa: CASSQTESNQPQHF

v_call: TRBV2
clone_size: few
cdr3_aa: CASRRESGYTF

v_call: TRBV29-1
clone_size: -
cdr3_aa: CSVGEVGDTEAFF

v_call: TRBV4-1
clone_size: -
cdr3_aa: CASSQSLVGNTIYF

v_call: TRBV5-1
clone_size: -
cdr3_aa: CASSLPGTIYEQYF

v_call: TRBV7-9
clone_size: -
cdr3_aa: CASSFPGRKNEQFF

v_call: TRBV7-9
clone_size: -
cdr3_aa: CASSTQRGIQETQYF

v_call: TRBV15
clone_size: -
cdr3_aa: CATSRGQTIVGNTIYF

v_call: TRBV19
clone_size: -
cdr3_aa: CASKTDSTNYGYTF

v_call: TRBV7-3
clone_size: -
cdr3_aa: CASSPGASPSTDTQYF

v_call: TRBV6-1
clone_size: -
cdr3_aa: CASRQGHWGRTEAFF

v_call: TRBV19
clone_size: -
cdr3_aa: CASSAGLNTEAFF

v_call: TRBV5-8
clone_size: -
cdr3_aa: CASSLGGSNNEQFF

v_call: TRBV6-5
clone_size: -
cdr3_aa: CASSYAGKSYEQYF

v_call: TRBV4-1
clone_size: few
cdr3_aa: CASSQEWRLAGTVGELFF